This T cell receptor (beta chain) was recovered during a study of T cell responses to AZD1222 COVID-19 vaccine. Study-wide results and limits: It should be noted that donors were predominantly white British and more often female, and clonal diversity was possibly underestimated. Nearly half of spike-specific TCRs reportedly target unmutated variant regions. Baseline seropositivity characterized only six AZD1222 recipients. Two AZD1222 administrations were followed by greater Spike-specific TCR breadth and depth.

Data came from immunoSEQ multiplex PCR; TCRdb stores just in-frame clones and leaves some out. The sample shows more than 100,000 clones, roughly 84% of them seen only once. The table lists this clone with a count of one. The antigen is not known. The CDR3 has 12 amino acids. Trimming left V 9 bases short and J 2 bases short, with 7 bases between. The germline gives CDR1 ENHRY, CDR2 SYGVKD. V and J are TRBV10-3 and TRBJ2-2, with D uncertain. The source of this sequence is an adult in good health. The input for sequencing was peripheral blood, taken on day 0 of AZD1222 vaccination. The CDR3 protein is CAMATNTGELFF. In DNA form, the CDR3 reads TGTGCCATGGCCACCAACACCGGGGAGCTGTTTTTT.